The following is a TCR beta chain sequence with its context. In the study's own analysis: Amplification of reference gene primers provided the estimated nucleated cell counts. The assay was immunoSEQ multiplex PCR, and TCRdb's table has in-frame clones only and misses some. V and J calls and clone size come straight from that table; D and trimming were deduced from the DNA. The data show about 25,000 clones, with around 87% seen just once and about 8.3% held by the top ten. This CDR3 contains 14 residues. The germline V gene encodes CDR1 SGHDN and CDR2 FVKESK. Trimming took off 0 bases at V and 1 base at J, with 6 bases between the two ends. This sample is drawn from a study of blood T cell repertoires in COVID-19. Study information: Samples taken during acute and convalescent COVID-19 were collected in the United States, Italy and Spain. Nucleic acid was either cDNA or gDNA, and it came from T cells, B-cell-depleted T cells, or PBMCs.

The TCR originated in a middle-aged man with active COVID-19. The chain joins TRBV14 to TRBJ1-1; D unclear. Sequencing input: peripheral blood. The CDR3 here is CASSQDRRNTEAFF. CDR3 DNA sequence: TGTGCCAGCAGCCAAGATCGGAGGAACACTGAAGCTTTCTTT. Variable domain in full (rest from reference TRBV14 and TRBJ1-1): EAGVTQFPSHSVIEKGQTVTLRCDPISGHDNLYWYRRVMGKEIKFLLHFVKESKQDESGMPNNRFLAERTGGTYSTLKVQPAELEDSGVYFCASSQDRRNTEAFFGQGTRLTVV.